This record covers a single TCR beta chain. Its target is not known. TCR beta CDR3 region amplification was performed from RNA transcripts. Initially, a first-round RT-PCR of the TCR CDR3 employed the HTBI primer set. TCRdb used MiXCR to reprocess the multiplex PCR reads, holding one entry per CDR3 protein. The table includes about 560,000 distinct CDR3 sequences, under 60% detected once. The sample is drawn from a study of T cells in Graves' hyperthyroidism and ophthalmopathy. Points from the study as a whole: Ophthalmopathy, as predicted by the model, came a median roughly 6.5 months after the prediction.

The V gene end was trimmed by 1 base and the J gene end by 5 bases; junction bases not matched to a gene: 4. The length of the CDR3 is 14 residues. Germline-derived CDR1 and CDR2 are LGHNA and YNFKEQ. This chain joins TRBV4-2 and TRBJ2-5, with 7 nucleotides matching TRBD2. The sequencing input was peripheral blood or thyroid tissue (not recorded which). This receptor was identified in a woman younger than 30 with Graves' hyperthyroidism. In DNA form, the CDR3 reads TGTGCCAGCAGCCAAGGAGCGGGGCCCGAGACCCAGTACTTC. Translating gives CASSQGAGPETQYF.